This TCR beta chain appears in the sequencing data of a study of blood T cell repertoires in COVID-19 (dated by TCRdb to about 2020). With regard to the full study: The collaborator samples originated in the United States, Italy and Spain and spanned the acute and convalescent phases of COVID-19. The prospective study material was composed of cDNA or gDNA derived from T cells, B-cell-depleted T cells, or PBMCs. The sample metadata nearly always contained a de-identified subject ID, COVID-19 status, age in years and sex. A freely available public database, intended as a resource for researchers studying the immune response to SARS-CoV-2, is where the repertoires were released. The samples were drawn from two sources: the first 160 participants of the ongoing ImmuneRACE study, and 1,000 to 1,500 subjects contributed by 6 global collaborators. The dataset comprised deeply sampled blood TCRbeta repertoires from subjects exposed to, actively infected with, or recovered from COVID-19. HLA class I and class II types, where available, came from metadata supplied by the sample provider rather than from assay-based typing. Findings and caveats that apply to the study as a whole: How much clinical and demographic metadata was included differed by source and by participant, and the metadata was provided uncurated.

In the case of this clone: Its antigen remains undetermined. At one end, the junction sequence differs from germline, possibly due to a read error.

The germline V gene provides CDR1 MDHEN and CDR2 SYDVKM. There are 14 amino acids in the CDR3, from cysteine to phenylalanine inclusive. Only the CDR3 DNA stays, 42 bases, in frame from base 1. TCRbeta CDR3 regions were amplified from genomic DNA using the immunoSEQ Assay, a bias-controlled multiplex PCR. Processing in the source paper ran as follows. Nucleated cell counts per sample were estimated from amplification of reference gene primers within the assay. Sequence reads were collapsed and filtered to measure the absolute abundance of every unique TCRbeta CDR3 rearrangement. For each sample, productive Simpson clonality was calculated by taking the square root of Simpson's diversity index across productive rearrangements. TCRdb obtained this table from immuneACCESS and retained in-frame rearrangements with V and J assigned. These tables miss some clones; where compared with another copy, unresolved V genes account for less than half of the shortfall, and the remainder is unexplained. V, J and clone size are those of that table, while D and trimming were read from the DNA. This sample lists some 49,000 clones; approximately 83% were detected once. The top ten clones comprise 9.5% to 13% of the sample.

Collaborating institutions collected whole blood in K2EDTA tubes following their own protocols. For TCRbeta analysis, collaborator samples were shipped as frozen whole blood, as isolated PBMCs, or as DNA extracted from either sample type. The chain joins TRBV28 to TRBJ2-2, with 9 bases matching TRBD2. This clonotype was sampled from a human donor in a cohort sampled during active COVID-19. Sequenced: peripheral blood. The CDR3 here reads CANPPAGGPRGAVF. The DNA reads TGTGCCAACCCCCCCGCGGGAGGGCCCCGGGGAGCTGTTTTT.